These T cell receptor beta chains were read from a single sample in a study of shared clonotypes between healthy human individuals. Clones were read by immunoSEQ multiplex PCR, and TCRdb kept only the in-frame ones, dropping some. This table has under 700,000 clones, approximately 95% appearing once. Input material: naive CD8+ T cells sorted from blood. These receptors all come from a woman in her 30s in good health. The CDR3 runs from the conserved cysteine through the conserved F or W. The D gene is left open where the match is weak. Some rows have no size entry. The others give once, few or many, or a class for an expanded clone.

j_call v_call d_call clone_size cdr3_nt cdr3_aa
TRBJ2-6 TRBV11-1 NA NA TGTGCCAGCAGCTTGGGGCGTACGGAAGGGGTCGATGGGGCCAACGTCCTGACTTTC CASSLGRTEGVDGANVLTF
TRBJ1-1 TRBV10-3 NA NA TGTGCCATCAGTGAGTCAGGAGGCACTGAAGCTTTCTTT CAISESGGTEAFF
TRBJ2-5 TRBV5-6 NA NA TGTGCCAGCAGCTTAAGCGGGGAGACCCAGTACTTC CASSLSGETQYF
TRBJ2-7 TRBV5-4 TRBD2 NA TGTGCCAGCAGCACGCCGGGGAGCGGGAGGCGACCCTACGAGCAGTACTTC CASSTPGSGRRPYEQYF
TRBJ2-7 TRBV6-1 TRBD1 NA TGTGCCACCAGGGACAGCCTATACGAGCAGTACTTC CATRDSLYEQYF
TRBJ2-7 TRBV7-9 TRBD1 once TGTGCCAGCAGCCTATCGGGACAGGCGTACTACGAGCAGTACTTC CASSLSGQAYYEQYF
TRBJ2-7 TRBV5-6 NA NA TGTGCCAGCAGAAAAAGCGGGTTCTCCTACGAGCAGTACTTC CASRKSGFSYEQYF
TRBJ1-4 TRBV2 NA NA TGTGCCATGACGGGCTCAGGGGTGGGTGAAAAACTGTTTTTT CAMTGSGVGEKLFF
TRBJ2-3 TRBV7-8 TRBD2 NA TGTGCCAGCAGCTTTCTGCGGGAGGGCCGAGATACGCAGTATTTT CASSFLREGRDTQYF
TRBJ1-5 TRBV28 TRBD1 NA TGTGCCAGCAGCCTGGGACAGCTCAATCAGCCCCAGCATTTT CASSLGQLNQPQHF
TRBJ2-2 TRBV6-4 TRBD2 NA TGTGCCAGTCGAGCGGGAGGGGGCACCGGGGAGCTGTTTTTT CASRAGGGTGELFF
TRBJ2-2 TRBV5-6 TRBD1 NA TGTGCCAGCAGCTTGGAGGGACAGGGGCTTCTGGCCGGGGAGCTGTTTTTT CASSLEGQGLLAGELFF
TRBJ2-3 TRBV28 NA NA TGTGCCAGCAGTGTGTTAGATACGCAGTATTTT CASSVLDTQYF
TRBJ2-7 TRBV2 NA once TGTGCCAGCAGTCCCAAGGGCGGACCCACCTACGAGCAGTACTTC CASSPKGGPTYEQYF
TRBJ1-1 TRBV4-1 NA NA TGCGCCAGCAGCCAAGATGTGGGGGGGCTTACTGAAGCTTTCTTT CASSQDVGGLTEAFF
TRBJ2-1 TRBV9 NA NA TGTGCCAGCAGCGTAGTGTATAGCGCCAATGAGCAGTTCTTC CASSVVYSANEQFF
TRBJ2-7 TRBV7-9 TRBD2 NA TGTGCCAGCCGAGCGGGAGTCACCTCCTACGAGCAGTACTTC CASRAGVTSYEQYF
TRBJ1-2 TRBV27 TRBD1 NA TGTGCCAGCACGACAGGGGGATATGGCTACACCTTC CASTTGGYGYTF
TRBJ2-1 TRBV5-6 TRBD2 NA TGTGCCAGCAGCCGGACTAGGGTGCAGTTCTTC CASSRTRVQFF
TRBJ2-7 TRBV27 NA NA TGTGCCAGCAGTCCTCGCAGTTCCTACGAGCAGTACTTC CASSPRSSYEQYF
TRBJ2-1 TRBV9 TRBD2 NA TGTGCCAGCAGCGCCAAGACTAGCGGAGCCCACAATGAGCAGTTCTTC CASSAKTSGAHNEQFF
TRBJ2-3 TRBV6-6 NA NA TGTGCCAGCAGTTACCCGATGTATGGGGCAGATACGCAGTATTTT CASSYPMYGADTQYF
TRBJ2-1 TRBV19 NA NA TGTGCCAGTAGTCCTGCCCTATCGGGGTTTGTAGACAATGAGCAGTTCTTC CASSPALSGFVDNEQFF
TRBJ2-7 TRBV27 NA NA TGTGCCAGCAGTCCCCGGGCGGGACCCCGCCTCGAGCAGTACTTC CASSPRAGPRLEQYF
TRBJ1-1 TRBV4-2 TRBD1 NA TGTGCAGCCACAGGGGCCTCCCCCACTGAAGCTTTCTTT CAATGASPTEAFF
TRBJ2-1 TRBV28 NA NA TGTGCCAGCAGTTTACTCGCGGGCAACAATGAGCAGTTCTTC CASSLLAGNNEQFF
TRBJ1-3 TRBV5-6 NA few TGTGCCAGCAGCTTGGAGGAGGGAGACACCATATATTTT CASSLEEGDTIYF
TRBJ2-5 TRBV11-2 TRBD2 NA TGTGCCAGCAGCTCAGGTAGCGGGACCTACCAAGAGACCCAGTACTTC CASSSGSGTYQETQYF
TRBJ2-1 TRBV11-2 TRBD2 NA TGTGCCAGCAGCTTAGGGGGGGGTGAGCAGTTCTTC CASSLGGGEQFF
TRBJ2-1 TRBV28 NA NA TGTGCCAGCAGCACAGGGCTAGCGCTTTACAATGAGCAGTTCTTC CASSTGLALYNEQFF
TRBJ1-2 TRBV5-4 TRBD1 few TGTGCCAGTCGGGAGGGGGCCTCTGGCTACACCTTC CASREGASGYTF
TRBJ1-2 TRBV30 TRBD1 few TGTGCCTGGAACCCAGGACAGGGGCAAAACTATGGCTACACCTTC CAWNPGQGQNYGYTF
TRBJ1-1 TRBV21-1 NA NA TGTGCCAGCAGCCTTCATCATGGGACAGGTGGATTAATGAACACTGAGGCTTTCTTT CASSLHHGTGGLMNTEAFF
TRBJ2-7 TRBV5-6 TRBD1 NA TGTGCCAGCAGCCTGGGACAGGGCGGGGAGCAGTACTTC CASSLGQGGEQYF
TRBJ2-7 TRBV6-1 NA NA TGTGCCAGCAGTGATGGGGGGGCAAGCTCCTACGAGCAGTACTTC CASSDGGASSYEQYF
TRBJ2-7 TRBV5-1 NA NA TGCGCCAGCAGCGGTGAGGTCTACGAGCAGTACTTC CASSGEVYEQYF
TRBJ2-7 TRBV6-6 NA once TGTGCCAGCAGTTACTCGGAAGGGATAGAGCAGTACTTC CASSYSEGIEQYF
TRBJ2-1 TRBV4-1 NA NA TGCGCCAGCAGCCCCGGGACACTTTACAATGAGCAGTTCTTC CASSPGTLYNEQFF
TRBJ2-2 TRBV10-2 NA NA TGCGCCAGCAGTGAGGGGGTTTCGCCCGGGGAGCTGTTTTTT CASSEGVSPGELFF
TRBJ2-5 TRBV6-5 TRBD2 NA TGTGCCAGCAGACAAACTAGCGGAGGGAAAGAGACCCAGTACTTC CASRQTSGGKETQYF
TRBJ1-5 TRBV5-6 NA NA TGTGCCAGCAGCTTGGTAGGGACAAGTCAGCCCCAGCATTTT CASSLVGTSQPQHF
TRBJ2-1 TRBV28 NA NA TGTGCCACATCTACCCCGGTCGCCTCTGAGCACACCTACAATGAGCAGTTCTTC CATSTPVASEHTYNEQFF
TRBJ2-7 TRBV28 NA NA TGTGCCAGCAGTTCCCTCTATCATTTATCCGGGACTCTAGTGTCCTACGAGCAGTACTTC CASSSLYHLSGTLVSYEQYF
TRBJ2-5 TRBV28 NA once TGTGCCAGCAGTTCCCTTGGGGACCAAGAGACCCAGTACTTC CASSSLGDQETQYF
TRBJ2-7 TRBV5-1 NA NA TGCGCCAGCAGCTCGGGGACCGACGAGCAGTACTTC CASSSGTDEQYF
TRBJ2-7 TRBV7-8 NA NA TGTGCCAGCAGCTTAGCAGGGCGCGTCTCCTACGAGCAGTACTTC CASSLAGRVSYEQYF
TRBJ2-7 TRBV9 NA NA TGTGCCAGCAGCGGGACGACAGCCTACGAGCAGTACTTC CASSGTTAYEQYF
TRBJ2-7 TRBV10-1 NA NA TGCGCCAGCAGTGAGTCGAAAGGTGATTACGAGCAGTACTTC CASSESKGDYEQYF